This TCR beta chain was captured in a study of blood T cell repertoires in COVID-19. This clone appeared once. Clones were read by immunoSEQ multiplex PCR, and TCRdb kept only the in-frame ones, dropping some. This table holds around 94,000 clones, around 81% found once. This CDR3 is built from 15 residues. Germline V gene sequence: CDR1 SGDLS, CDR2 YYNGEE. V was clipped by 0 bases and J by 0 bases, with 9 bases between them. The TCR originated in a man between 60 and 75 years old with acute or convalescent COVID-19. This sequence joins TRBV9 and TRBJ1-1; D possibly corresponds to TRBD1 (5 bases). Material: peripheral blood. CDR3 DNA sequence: TGTGCCAGCAGCGTAGGGGGCACGATGAACACTGAAGCTTTCTTT. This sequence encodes CASSVGGTMNTEAFF.